A selection of T cell receptor beta chains follows, all from one sample in a study of shared clonotypes between healthy human individuals. Clones were read by immunoSEQ multiplex PCR, and TCRdb kept only the in-frame ones, dropping some. The data show over a million clones, 78% seen once. Material for sequencing was memory CD4+ T cells from PBMCs. All receptors come from a man younger than 35 in good health. Some clones in this sample may be carry-over from other donors' samples. Each CDR3 is given with its conserved first and last residue. A D gene is named only where the DNA matches it firmly. Clone size is not always given. Where it is, it says once, few, many or a class for expanded clones.

D	V	size	J	CDR3	DNA
NA	TRBV15	once	TRBJ2-7	CAASRARDIPYEQYF	TGTGCCGCCAGCAGAGCGCGAGACATCCCCTACGAGCAGTACTTC
TRBD1	TRBV6-1	NA	TRBJ1-2	CASLKQGLNYGYTF	TGTGCCAGCTTGAAACAGGGGCTCAACTATGGCTACACCTTC
TRBD1	TRBV6-5	NA	TRBJ2-7	CASSLGQGPYEQYF	TGTGCCAGCAGTTTAGGACAGGGACCCTACGAGCAGTACTTC
TRBD1	TRBV25-1	NA	TRBJ2-7	CASSEGTVSYEQYF	TGTGCCAGCAGTGAAGGGACAGTATCCTACGAGCAGTACTTC
NA	TRBV9	NA	TRBJ1-4	CASSVRTGEKLFF	TGTGCCAGTTCCGTCAGGACCGGTGAAAAACTGTTTTTT
NA	TRBV4-2	NA	TRBJ1-4	CASSHPEGGTNEKLFF	TGTGCCAGCAGCCACCCCGAAGGGGGAACTAATGAAAAACTGTTTTTT
NA	TRBV7-9	NA	TRBJ2-3	CASRVGGADTQYF	TGTGCCAGCAGGGTAGGGGGTGCTGATACGCAGTATTTT
NA	TRBV19	NA	TRBJ1-2	CASRVTVNYGYTF	TGTGCCAGTAGGGTGACAGTCAACTATGGCTACACCTTC
NA	TRBV28	few	TRBJ2-7	CASSLSGRRYEQYF	TGTGCCAGCAGTTTATCTGGTCGCCGCTACGAGCAGTACTTC
NA	TRBV11-2	NA	TRBJ2-3	CASSPNGLPDDTQYF	TGTGCCAGCAGCCCTAACGGCCTCCCCGACGATACGCAGTATTTT
NA	TRBV5-4	NA	TRBJ1-2	CASSLDGIYGYTF	TGTGCCAGCAGCTTGGACGGTATTTATGGCTACACCTTC
NA	TRBV30	NA	TRBJ2-3	CAWSVRESKDTQYF	TGTGCCTGGAGTGTCCGGGAGAGTAAAGATACGCAGTATTTT
NA	TRBV28	NA	TRBJ1-4	CASSSNRGFNEKLFF	TGTGCCAGCAGTTCGAACCGGGGCTTTAATGAAAAACTGTTTTTT
NA	TRBV6-5	NA	TRBJ1-6	CASRRGAASNSPLHF	TGTGCCAGTCGGAGGGGGGCAGCCTCTAATTCACCCCTCCACTTT
NA	TRBV5-1	once	TRBJ2-1	CASSLLGISYNEQFF	TGCGCCAGCAGCTTGCTGGGGATCTCCTACAATGAGCAGTTCTTC
TRBD2	TRBV19	NA	TRBJ2-2	CASRGHQAGETGELFF	TGTGCCAGTAGGGGGCATCAAGCGGGAGAAACCGGGGAGCTGTTTTTT
NA	TRBV27	NA	TRBJ1-5	CASSLARDSNQPQHF	TGTGCCAGCAGTTTGGCGCGAGATAGCAATCAGCCCCAGCATTTT
TRBD1	TRBV5-4	NA	TRBJ1-1	CASTPQGAPEAFF	TGTGCCAGCACCCCCCAGGGGGCTCCTGAAGCTTTCTTT
NA	TRBV5-1	NA	TRBJ1-1	CASSHAGAHALMNTEAFF	TGCGCCAGCTCCCACGCCGGGGCCCATGCTCTAATGAACACTGAAGCTTTCTTT
NA	TRBV18	NA	TRBJ1-2	CASSPSSEPYGYTF	TGTGCCAGCTCACCAAGTTCAGAACCCTATGGCTACACCTTC
TRBD1	TRBV28	NA	TRBJ1-1	CASSFMRGRTEAFF	TGTGCCAGCAGTTTTATGAGGGGGCGTACTGAAGCTTTCTTT
TRBD1	TRBV2	NA	TRBJ1-5	CASRQGADQPQHF	TGTGCCAGCAGGCAGGGGGCCGATCAGCCCCAGCATTTT
NA	TRBV19	few	TRBJ1-3	CASTVTAGNTIYF	TGTGCCAGTACCGTGACAGCTGGAAACACCATATATTTT
TRBD1	TRBV6-6	NA	TRBJ2-7	CASSPHGTGVYEQYF	TGTGCCAGCAGCCCCCACGGGACAGGGGTCTACGAGCAGTACTTC
TRBD2	TRBV28	NA	TRBJ2-1	CASSFLAGTNEQFF	TGTGCCAGCAGTTTCCTAGCGGGAACGAATGAGCAGTTCTTC
NA	TRBV5-1	NA	TRBJ1-3	CASSLGYVGPAGDTIYF	NA
NA	TRBV2	NA	TRBJ1-2	CASGGNRGYGYTF	TGTGCCAGCGGGGGGAATAGAGGGTATGGCTACACCTTC
NA	TRBV25-1	NA	TRBJ1-2	CASSEGEVANYGYTF	TGTGCCAGCAGCGAGGGGGAGGTCGCAAACTATGGCTACACCTTC
NA	TRBV6-6	many	TRBJ1-4	CASSYSEFGGEKLFF	TGTGCCAGCAGTTACTCGGAATTTGGGGGAGAAAAACTGTTTTTT
TRBD2	TRBV7-2	NA	TRBJ2-5	CASSGTSGSMETQYF	TGTGCCAGCAGCGGGACTAGCGGGAGTATGGAGACCCAGTACTTC
NA	TRBV20-1	NA	TRBJ1-2	CSAQSYDGYTF	TGCAGTGCCCAGAGTTACGATGGCTACACCTTC
TRBD1	TRBV7-7	NA	TRBJ2-7	CASSPRHAGQGGEQYF	TGTGCCAGCAGCCCGAGACACGCGGGACAGGGGGGCGAGCAGTACTTC
NA	TRBV29-1	NA	TRBJ1-1	CSAEHPEGPEAFF	TGCAGCGCCGAACACCCCGAGGGCCCCGAAGCTTTCTTT
NA	TRBV5-1	few	TRBJ1-1	CASSLERGYTEAFF	TGCGCCAGCAGCTTGGAGAGGGGCTACACTGAAGCTTTCTTT
TRBD2	TRBV2	NA	TRBJ2-7	CASSSGLVFYEQYF	TGTGCCAGCAGTTCGGGACTAGTATTCTACGAGCAGTACTTC
NA	TRBV5-8	NA	TRBJ2-6	CASSLHRAGANVLTF	TGTGCCAGCAGCTTGCATCGGGCTGGGGCCAACGTCCTGACTTTC
NA	TRBV28	NA	TRBJ1-2	CASARVGIGGSGGYTF	TGTGCCAGCGCCCGTGTCGGTATAGGGGGGTCTGGGGGCTACACCTTC
NA	TRBV15	NA	TRBJ2-5	CATSREGPQYF	TGTGCCACCAGCAGAGAAGGACCCCAGTACTTC
NA	TRBV5-6	NA	TRBJ2-3	CASSLAVRGTTDTQYF	TGTGCCAGCAGCTTGGCGGTGAGGGGGACAACAGATACGCAGTATTTT
TRBD2	TRBV30	NA	TRBJ2-2	CAWSSIAGAATGELFF	TGTGCCTGGAGTTCCATAGCGGGAGCGGCCACCGGGGAGCTGTTTTTT
NA	TRBV28	NA	TRBJ1-1	CASSLSRGDTEAFF	TGTGCCAGCAGTTTAAGTCGCGGGGACACTGAAGCTTTCTTT
NA	TRBV5-1	NA	TRBJ1-1	CASSLRGRNTEAFF	TGCGCCAGCAGCTTACGGGGGAGGAACACTGAAGCTTTCTTT
TRBD2	TRBV2	once	TRBJ2-7	CASRTSGNYEQYF	TGTGCCAGCAGGACTAGCGGGAACTACGAGCAGTACTTC
NA	TRBV18	NA	TRBJ2-3	CASSPVGASGTQYF	TGTGCCAGCTCACCCGTGGGGGCCAGCGGTACGCAGTATTTT